The rows below give T cell receptor beta chains drawn from one sample of a study of T cell responses to AZD1222 COVID-19 vaccine. Some clones are missing from TCRdb's copy, which holds only in-frame ones; the method was immunoSEQ multiplex PCR. This sample has over 100,000 clones, with more than 75% found just once. The sample was peripheral blood, taken on day 0 of AZD1222 vaccination. The source of these receptors is an adult in good health. Each CDR3 is given without its conserved first and last residue.

j_gene	v_gene	CDR3aa
TRBJ2-2	TRBV29-1	SVDQGKGTGELF
TRBJ2-2	TRBV7-3	ASSFGGANTGELF
TRBJ2-7	TRBV9	ASSPTGVSYEQY
TRBJ1-5	TRBV7-2	ASSLGTGGQQPQH
TRBJ2-1	TRBV6-2/TRBV6-3	ASSYSPGQDEQF
TRBJ2-2	TRBV7-3	ASSLMGLAGGRFTGELF
TRBJ1-1	TRBV6-2/TRBV6-3	ASSRPDLNTEAF
TRBJ1-6	TRBV7-2	ASSFIRGRGNSPLH
TRBJ1-1	TRBV28	ASSYIWGAAEAF
TRBJ2-1	TRBV3-1/TRBV3-2	ASSQGLAGGTYNEQF